This T cell receptor (beta chain) stems from a study of T-cell memory formation after mild COVID-19. This CDR3 is built from 13 residues. With 4 bases removed from V and 2 bases from J, the gap between germline ends came to 5 bases. Germline V lookup: CDR1 LGHDT, CDR2 YNNKEL (reference sequence). Regarding the study as a whole: Among CD4+ contracting clones, most were CM and EM, and CD8+ ones EMRA. Pre-infection memory showed some responding clones, and this suggested that cross-reactive memory joined.

This clonotype was recorded a few times. Its specificity is unknown. TCRdb recomputed calls from the 5' RACE reads with MiXCR, one row per CDR3 protein. The sample shows some 270,000 distinct CDR3 sequences, approximately 15% of them seen only once. What was sequenced was PBMCs or a T cell subset sorted from them (not recorded which). The V call is TRBV3-1, the J call TRBJ2-2; the D is unclear. This TCR came from an adult woman who had mild COVID-19 (a few samples of this study predate the infection). Cell type and time point are not known. Here the CDR3 reads CASSRVNTGELFF. In DNA, the CDR3 is TGTGCCAGCAGCCGGGTAAACACCGGGGAGCTGTTTTTT.